This T cell receptor (beta chain) was captured by sequencing in a study of blood T cell repertoires in COVID-19. Across the whole study: Samples of COVID-19 (acute and convalescent) were obtained from the United States, Italy and Spain. In each case, the material was cDNA or gDNA derived from T cells, B-cell-depleted T cells, or PBMCs.

The protocol was immunoSEQ multiplex PCR, while the TCRdb copy is restricted to in-frame clones and leaves out a portion. The data show fewer than 700,000 clones, approximately 91% seen once. Seattle cases were enrolled at active infection and followed longitudinally. This CDR3 spans 15 amino acids. The V gene lost 0 bases and the J gene lost 7 bases, with 14 bases spanning the gap. Germline-derived CDR1 and CDR2 are SGHRS and YFSETQ. The source is a woman aged 50 to 65 with COVID-19, enrolled during active disease. V usage is TRBV5-1 and J usage is TRBJ1-5; D not certain. Sequencing used peripheral blood. The CDR3 reads CASSLAESGRQPQHF. The CDR3 DNA reads as TGCGCCAGCAGCTTGGCCGAATCGGGGAGACAGCCCCAGCATTTT.